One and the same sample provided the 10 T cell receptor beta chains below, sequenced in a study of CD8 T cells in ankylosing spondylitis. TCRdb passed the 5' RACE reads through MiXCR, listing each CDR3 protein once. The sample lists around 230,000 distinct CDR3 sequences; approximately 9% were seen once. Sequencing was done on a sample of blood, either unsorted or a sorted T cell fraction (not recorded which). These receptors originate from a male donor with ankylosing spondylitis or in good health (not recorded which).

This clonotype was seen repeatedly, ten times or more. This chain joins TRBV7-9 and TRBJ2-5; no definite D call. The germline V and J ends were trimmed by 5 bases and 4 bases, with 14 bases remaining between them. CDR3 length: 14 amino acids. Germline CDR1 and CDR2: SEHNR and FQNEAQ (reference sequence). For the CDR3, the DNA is TGTGCCAGCAGCCCGATAGGGTTGGGAGAGACCCAGTACTTC. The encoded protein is CASSPIGLGETQYF.

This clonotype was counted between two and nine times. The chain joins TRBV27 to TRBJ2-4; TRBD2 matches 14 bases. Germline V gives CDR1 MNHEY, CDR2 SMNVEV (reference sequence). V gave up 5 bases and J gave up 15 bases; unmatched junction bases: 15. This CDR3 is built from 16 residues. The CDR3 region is CASSPGTSGGLEGPYF. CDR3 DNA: TGTGCCAGCAGTCCAGGGACTAGCGGGGGCCTAGAGGGTCCGTACTTC.

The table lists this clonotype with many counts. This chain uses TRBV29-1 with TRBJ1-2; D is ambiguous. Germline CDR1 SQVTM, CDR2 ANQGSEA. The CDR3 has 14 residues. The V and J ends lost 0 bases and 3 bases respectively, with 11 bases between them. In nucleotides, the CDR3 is TGCAGCGTTGAAGAGTCGGACTGGGACTATGGCTACACCTTC. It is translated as CSVEESDWDYGYTF.

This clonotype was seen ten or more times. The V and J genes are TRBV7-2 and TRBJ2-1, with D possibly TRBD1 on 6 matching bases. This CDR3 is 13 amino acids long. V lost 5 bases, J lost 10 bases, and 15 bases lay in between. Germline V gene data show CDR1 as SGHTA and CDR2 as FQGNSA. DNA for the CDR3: TGTGCCAGCAGCCCAGGGGCTCTACGGGAGCAGTTCTTC. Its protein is CASSPGALREQFF.

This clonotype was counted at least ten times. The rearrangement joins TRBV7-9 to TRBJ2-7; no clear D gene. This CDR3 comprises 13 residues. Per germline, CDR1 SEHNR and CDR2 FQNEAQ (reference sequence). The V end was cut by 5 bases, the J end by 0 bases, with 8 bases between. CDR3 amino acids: CASSALSSYEQYF. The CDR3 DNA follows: TGTGCCAGCAGCGCCCTCAGCTCCTACGAGCAGTACTTC.

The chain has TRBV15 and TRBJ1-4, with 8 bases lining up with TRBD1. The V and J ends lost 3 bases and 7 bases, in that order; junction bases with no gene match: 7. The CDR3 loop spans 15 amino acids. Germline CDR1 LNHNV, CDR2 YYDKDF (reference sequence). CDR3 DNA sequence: TGTGCCACCAGCAGGGGAGGACAGGGCGGTGAAAAACTGTTTTTT. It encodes CATSRGGQGGEKLFF.

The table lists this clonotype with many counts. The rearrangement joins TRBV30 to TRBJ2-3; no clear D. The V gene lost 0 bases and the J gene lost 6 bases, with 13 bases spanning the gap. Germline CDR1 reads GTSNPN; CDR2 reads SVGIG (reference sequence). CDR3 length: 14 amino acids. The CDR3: CAWSVGPNADTQYF. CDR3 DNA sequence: TGTGCCTGGAGTGTCGGACCGAACGCCGATACGCAGTATTTT. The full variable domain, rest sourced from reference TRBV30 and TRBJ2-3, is SQTIHQWPATLVQPVGSPLSLECTVEGTSNPNLYWYRQAAGRGLQLLFYSVGIGQISSEVPQNLSASRPQDRQFILSSKKLLLSDSGFYLCAWSVGPNADTQYFGPGTRLTVL.

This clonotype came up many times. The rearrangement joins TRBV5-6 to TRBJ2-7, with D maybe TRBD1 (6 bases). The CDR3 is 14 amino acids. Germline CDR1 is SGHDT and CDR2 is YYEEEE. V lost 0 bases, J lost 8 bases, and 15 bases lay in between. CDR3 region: CASSLDRVVFKQYF. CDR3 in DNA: TGTGCCAGCAGCTTGGACAGGGTCGTTTTCAAGCAGTACTTC. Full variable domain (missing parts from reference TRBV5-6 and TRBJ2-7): DAGVTQSPTHLIKTRGQQVTLRCSPKSGHDTVSWYQQALGQGPQFIFQYYEEEERQRGNFPDRFSGHQFPNYSSELNVNALLLGDSALYLCASSLDRVVFKQYFGPGTRLTVT.

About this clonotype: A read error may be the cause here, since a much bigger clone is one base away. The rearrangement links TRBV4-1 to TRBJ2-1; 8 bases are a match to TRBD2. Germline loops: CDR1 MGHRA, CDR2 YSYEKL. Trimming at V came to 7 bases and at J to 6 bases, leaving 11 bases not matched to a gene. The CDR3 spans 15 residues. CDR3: CASNLLEGTSNEQFF. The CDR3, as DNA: TGCGCCAGCAACCTCCTCGAAGGGACTAGCAATGAGCAGTTCTTC.

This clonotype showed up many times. The CDR3 spells CSARGQGAGGYTF. CDR3 bases: TGCAGTGCCCGTGGACAGGGGGCGGGAGGCTACACCTTC. The chain carries TRBV20-1 and TRBJ1-2, with TRBD1 matching 11 bases. The CDR3 loop spans 13 amino acids. V dropped 6 bases and J dropped 8; count of bases not matched to a gene: 8. Germline values: CDR1 DFQATT, CDR2 SNEGSKA (reference sequence).